This T cell receptor beta chain was captured by sequencing in a study of PD-L1 blockade in urothelial cancer. Germline values: CDR1 SGHRS, CDR2 YFSETQ. Trimming cost V 2 bases and J 0 bases, with 15 bases left between them. The CDR3 is 16 amino acids. Profiling relied on immunoSEQ multiplex PCR, and the TCRdb table lists in-frame clones only, not all of them. The sample holds tens of thousands of clones; roughly 89% are singletons and the top ten take 1.5% to 2%. The time point denotes: pretreatment peripheral blood. V gene TRBV5-1 combines with J gene TRBJ2-7; TRBD2 might be the D (5 bases). The origin of this receptor is a man aged 60 to 69 with urothelial cancer. The source was PBMCs, collected around atezolizumab (anti-PD-L1) treatment. For the CDR3, the DNA is TGCGCCAGCAGCTTCGGGATGGCGGATAGCTCCTACGAGCAGTACTTC. Its protein is CASSFGMADSSYEQYF.